This T cell receptor (beta chain) was sequenced in a study of blood T cells in healthy people across ages. Findings and limits, study-wide: In long-lived donors, naive CD4+ cell counts and diversity exceeded those of aged donors.

This clonotype was detected only a few times. The target antigen is unknown. Germline CDR1 is MNHEY and CDR2 is SVGEGT. This CDR3 is built from 14 residues. Deletions cut 2 bases from V and 5 bases from J, with 13 bases between. Ranging in age from roughly 6 to 90, the donors were healthy Caucasian individuals from Russia. The authors drew around 11 milliliters of peripheral blood from each donor. A second 7 to 11 cycle PCR used barcoded and J-beta primers. TCRdb called the 5' RACE reads again in MiXCR, with one record for every CDR3 protein. The repertoire holds hundreds of thousands of distinct CDR3 sequences, with 49% as singletons.

This sequence originates from a woman aged 55-69 years in good health. The sample was blood. The gene calls are TRBV6-2 or TRBV6-3 and TRBJ2-7; no reliable D call. The DNA for the CDR3 is TGTGCCAGCAGTTACCGGCAGGCGAGGAACGAGCAGTACTTC. It is translated as CASSYRQARNEQYF.